This entry lists 24 T cell receptor beta chains sequenced from one sample in a study of shared clonotypes between healthy human individuals. TCRdb's copy holds only in-frame clones and misses some; the assay was immunoSEQ multiplex PCR. The sample holds roughly 2.4 million clones, around 95% seen once. The material sequenced was naive CD4+ T cells sorted from blood. Stated subset: CD45RA+ positively selected. Every receptor here comes from a young man in good health.

This chain uses TRBV6-6 with TRBJ2-7, with 8 positions matching TRBD1. Germline-derived CDR1 and CDR2 are MNHNY and SVGAGI (reference sequence). V was pared by 0 bases and J by 2 bases, with 6 bases of the junction left unmatched. The CDR3 consists of 16 residues. CDR3 in amino acids: CASSYSAGGFPYEQYF. CDR3 DNA: TGTGCCAGCAGTTACTCGGCAGGGGGCTTCCCCTACGAGCAGTACTTC.

The V call is TRBV4-3, the J call TRBJ1-4, with a weak D call TRBD1 (5 bases). The CDR3 runs to 17 residues. Germline lookup yields CDR1 LGHNA and CDR2 YSLEER. V lost 3 bases to trimming and J lost 4 bases, with 18 bases between them. The CDR3 reads CASSQGLSAANNEKLFF. CDR3 in DNA: TGCGCCAGCAGCCAGGGACTCTCGGCGGCTAATAATGAAAAACTGTTTTTT.

This clone was counted a single time. This sequence joins TRBV10-3 and TRBJ2-1, with TRBD2 matching 7 bases. Per the germline V gene, CDR1 is ENHRY and CDR2 is SYGVKD. The length of the CDR3 is 14 residues. The V and J ends lost 6 bases and 2 bases, in that order; junction bases with no gene match: 4. The CDR3 coding sequence is TGTGCCATCAGACCAACTAGCGCCTACAATGAGCAGTTCTTC. Translated: CAIRPTSAYNEQFF.

The rearrangement joins TRBV11-1 to TRBJ2-5; the match to TRBD1 covers 7 bases. This CDR3 has 13 residues. V shed 2 bases and J 4 bases; nucleotides not matched to a gene: 1. Germline V CDR1 and CDR2: SGHAT, FQDESV (reference sequence). CDR3 sequence: CASSLNRGETQYF. In DNA, the CDR3 is TGTGCCAGCAGCTTAAACAGGGGAGAGACCCAGTACTTC.

Remarks on this clone: In the same sample, other DNA sequences code for this CDR3. J is TRBJ2-7 and V is TRBV18, with 7 bases lining up with TRBD2. CDR1 and CDR2 (germline): KGHSH, LQKENI. CDR3 length: 12 amino acids. V shed 6 bases and J 5 bases; nucleotides not matched to a gene: 4. CDR3 nucleotide sequence: TGTGCCAGCTCCCCTCGGGGGGACGAGCAGTACTTC. Translated, it gives CASSPRGDEQYF.

J is TRBJ2-7 and V is TRBV7-9, with D possibly called TRBD1 or TRBD2 (5 bases each). Trimming took off 5 bases at V and 0 bases at J, with 14 bases between the two ends. The CDR3 is 15 residues long. In germline, CDR1 is SEHNR, CDR2 FQNEAQ (reference sequence). The CDR3 loop is CASSPGTASSYEQYF. The CDR3 DNA sequence: TGTGCCAGCAGCCCTGGGACGGCGAGCTCCTACGAGCAGTACTTC.

The V and J genes are TRBV4-3 and TRBJ2-2; D not resolved. The CDR3 sequence is 15 residues long. V was shortened by 11 bases and J by 3 bases, with 19 bases between the two germline ends. The germline gives CDR1 LGHNA, CDR2 YSLEER. The CDR3 DNA follows: TGCGCCGGCGTCAGACGAAGTTGGGACACCGGGGAGCTGTTTTTT. Translating gives CAGVRRSWDTGELFF.

About this clone: Additional DNA sequences in this sample encode the identical CDR3. This chain joins TRBV18 and TRBJ2-7; D not certain. The CDR3 runs to 13 residues. Trimming left V 5 bases short and J 2 bases short, with 10 bases between. The germline gives CDR1 KGHSH, CDR2 LQKENI. CDR3 coding DNA: TGTGCCAGCTCATCACTGGGCACCTACGAGCAGTACTTC. This sequence encodes CASSSLGTYEQYF. The full variable domain, rest sourced from reference TRBV18 and TRBJ2-7, is NAGVMQNPRHLVRRRGQEARLRCSPMKGHSHVYWYRQLPEEGLKFMVYLQKENIIDESGMPKERFSAEFPKEGPSILRIQQVVRGDSAAYFCASSSLGTYEQYFGPGTRLTVT.

Remarks on this clone: Different DNA sequences within this sample yield the same CDR3. The chain recombines TRBV27 with TRBJ2-7; the match to TRBD2 covers 9 bases. The CDR3 is 13 amino acids. The germline CDR1 and CDR2 sequences are MNHEY and SMNVEV (reference sequence). V gave up 6 bases and J gave up 1 base; unmatched junction bases: 1. The CDR3 spells CASRGLASYEQYF. In DNA, the CDR3 is TGTGCCAGCAGGGGACTAGCTTCCTACGAGCAGTACTTC.

This chain joins TRBV12-5 and TRBJ2-1; 13 nucleotides align to TRBD2. The junction had 2 bases not matched to a gene; V was cut back by 0 bases and J by 6 bases. The CDR3 is 16 residues long. The germline V gene has CDR1 LGHNT and CDR2 FRNRAP. The CDR3 DNA is TGTGCTAGTGGTTTGGTACTAGCGGGGGGGACCAATGAGCAGTTCTTC. Translation: CASGLVLAGGTNEQFF. Based on the CDR3 plus reference TRBV12-5 and TRBJ2-1, the full variable domain is DARVTQTPRHKVTEMGQEVTMRCQPILGHNTVFWYRQTMMQGLELLAYFRNRAPLDDSGMPKDRFSAEMPDATLATLKIQPSEPRDSAVYFCASGLVLAGGTNEQFFGPGTRLTVL.

The chain recombines TRBV18 with TRBJ1-3; D ambiguous. Trimming removed 1 base from V and 0 bases from J, with 13 bases in between. This CDR3 contains 17 residues. Germline V gives CDR1 KGHSH, CDR2 LQKENI. The CDR3 is CASSPLQETSSGNTIYF. For the CDR3, the DNA is TGTGCCAGCTCACCACTGCAGGAGACCAGCTCTGGAAACACCATATATTTT.

The chain recombines TRBV7-2 with TRBJ2-6; no clear D gene. Trimming took off 1 base at V and 0 bases at J, with 10 bases between the two ends. The CDR3 covers 17 residues. The germline gives CDR1 SGHTA, CDR2 FQGNSA. CDR3 nucleotide sequence: TGTGCCAGCAGCTTAGGACGGACCAGCTCTGGGGCCAACGTCCTGACTTTC. This gives the protein CASSLGRTSSGANVLTF.

The chain is built from TRBV4-3 and TRBJ1-4, with 7 bases matching TRBD1. CDR3 length: 15 residues. CDR1 is LGHNA and CDR2 is YSLEER in the germline V gene. The trim removed 0 bases at V and 7 bases at J, leaving 5 bases unmatched. The CDR3 here is CASSQEGRGFEKLFF. The DNA of the CDR3 is TGCGCCAGCAGCCAAGAAGGCAGGGGGTTTGAAAAACTGTTTTTT.

On this clone itself: Without the conserved terminal phenylalanine or tryptophan, this CDR3 likely stems from a read error. This sequence joins TRBV11-2 and TRBJ1-2, with TRBD1 as a possible D gene (6 bases). The germline V gene has CDR1 SGHAT and CDR2 FQNNGV. The CDR3 consists of 13 residues. V lost 4 bases and J 4 bases, leaving 10 bases between the germline ends. In DNA form, the CDR3 reads TGTGCCAGCAGCTCCGACAGGTCCTATGGCTACACCTCC. Translated, it gives CASSSDRSYGYTS.

A note on this clone: The same CDR3 arises from other DNA sequences in this sample as well. The J gene is TRBJ2-7, the V gene TRBV6-1; D not certain. The germline gives CDR1 MNHNS, CDR2 SASEGT. CDR3 length: 13 residues. V lost 1 base, J lost 3 bases, and 7 bases lay in between. Here the CDR3 DNA reads TGTGCCAGCAGTGAAGGTGCTTTCTACGAGCAGTACTTC. Amino acid sequence: CASSEGAFYEQYF.

The V gene is TRBV30, the J gene TRBJ2-3, with 7 bases fitting TRBD1. With 4 bases clipped from V and 4 bases from J, the junction kept 5 bases outside the gene matches. The CDR3 consists of 13 residues. Germline values: CDR1 GTSNPN, CDR2 SVGIG (reference sequence). Here the CDR3 DNA reads TGTGCCTGGACAGGGGGTAATTCAGATACGCAGTATTTT. It specifies CAWTGGNSDTQYF.

This clone was picked up one time. V and J are TRBV9 and TRBJ1-1, with TRBD1 matching 7 bases. The J segment lost 2 bases and the V segment lost 5 bases, leaving 6 bases of the junction unmatched. CDR3 length: 14 residues. Germline CDR1 reads SGDLS; CDR2 reads YYNGEE. The CDR3 spells CASSGGDRNTEAFF. The CDR3 DNA follows: TGTGCCAGCAGTGGAGGGGACAGAAACACTGAAGCTTTCTTT.

The chain joins TRBV28 to TRBJ1-4; D is perhaps TRBD1 (6 bases). The CDR3 has 15 amino acids. The germline V gene has CDR1 MDHEN and CDR2 SYDVKM. V lost 3 bases, J lost 8 bases, and 16 bases lay in between. The CDR3 reads CASSLGATGGEKLFF. The CDR3 DNA reads as TGTGCCAGCAGTTTGGGGGCGACGGGAGGGGAAAAACTGTTTTTT.

The chain carries TRBV4-3 and TRBJ1-6; D ambiguous. Per germline, CDR1 LGHNA and CDR2 YSLEER. V was clipped by 3 bases and J by 6 bases, with 3 bases between them. This CDR3 spans 12 amino acids. CDR3 coding DNA: TGCGCCAGCAGCCATGTTAATTCACCCCTCCACTTT. Translating it yields CASSHVNSPLHF.

The genes are TRBV6-1 and TRBJ1-1; D remains ambiguous. V was trimmed by 1 base and J by 8 bases, leaving 11 bases between them. This CDR3 has 13 residues. The germline V gene encodes CDR1 MNHNS and CDR2 SASEGT. The DNA for the CDR3 is TGTGCCAGCAGTGAAGTGCCCTTAGGAGAAGCTTTCTTT. The encoded protein is CASSEVPLGEAFF.

The chain couples TRBV19 to TRBJ1-5; TRBD1 agrees at 10 bases. Germline V gives CDR1 LNHDA, CDR2 SQIVND (reference sequence). Trimming took 6 bases from V and 1 from J; bases not matched to a gene: 3. The CDR3 covers 15 residues. DNA for the CDR3: TGTGCCAGTAGGGGACAGGGGAAAAGCAATCAGCCCCAGCATTTT. Translation gives CASRGQGKSNQPQHF.

The J gene is TRBJ2-7, the V gene TRBV7-6; 9 positions agree with TRBD2. J gave up 2 bases and V 4 bases, and 6 bases lay outside the gene matches. The CDR3 is 15 residues long. Germline values: CDR1 SGHVS, CDR2 FNYEAQ. CDR3 amino acids: CASSSDSGSAYEQYF. In nucleotides, the CDR3 is TGTGCCAGCAGCTCGGATAGCGGGAGCGCCTACGAGCAGTACTTC.

Written as DNA, the CDR3 is TGCGCCAGCAGTGAAGGACAGATCTCTGGGGCCAACGTCCTGACTTTC. Translating gives CASSEGQISGANVLTF. The V and J genes are TRBV10-2 and TRBJ2-6; D perhaps matches TRBD1 (6 bases). Per germline, CDR1 WSHSY and CDR2 SAAADI. This CDR3 comprises 16 residues. V was clipped by 3 bases and J by 0 bases, with 9 bases between them.

This chain links TRBV5-4 with TRBJ2-7; 14 nucleotides match TRBD2. The V segment lost 4 bases and the J segment 1 base; nucleotides outside the gene matches: 7. Germline V gives CDR1 SGHNT, CDR2 YYREEE (reference sequence). The CDR3 is 17 amino acids. DNA for the CDR3: TGTGCCAGCAGCGGCGGGACTAGCGGGAGTTGGTCCTACGAGCAGTACTTC. Translation gives CASSGGTSGSWSYEQYF. The full variable domain, its missing parts supplied by reference TRBV5-4 and TRBJ2-7, is ETGVTQSPTHLIKTRGQQVTLRCSSQSGHNTVSWYQQALGQGPQFIFQYYREEENGRGNFPPRFSGLQFPNYSSELNVNALELDDSALYLCASSGGTSGSWSYEQYFGPGTRLTVT.